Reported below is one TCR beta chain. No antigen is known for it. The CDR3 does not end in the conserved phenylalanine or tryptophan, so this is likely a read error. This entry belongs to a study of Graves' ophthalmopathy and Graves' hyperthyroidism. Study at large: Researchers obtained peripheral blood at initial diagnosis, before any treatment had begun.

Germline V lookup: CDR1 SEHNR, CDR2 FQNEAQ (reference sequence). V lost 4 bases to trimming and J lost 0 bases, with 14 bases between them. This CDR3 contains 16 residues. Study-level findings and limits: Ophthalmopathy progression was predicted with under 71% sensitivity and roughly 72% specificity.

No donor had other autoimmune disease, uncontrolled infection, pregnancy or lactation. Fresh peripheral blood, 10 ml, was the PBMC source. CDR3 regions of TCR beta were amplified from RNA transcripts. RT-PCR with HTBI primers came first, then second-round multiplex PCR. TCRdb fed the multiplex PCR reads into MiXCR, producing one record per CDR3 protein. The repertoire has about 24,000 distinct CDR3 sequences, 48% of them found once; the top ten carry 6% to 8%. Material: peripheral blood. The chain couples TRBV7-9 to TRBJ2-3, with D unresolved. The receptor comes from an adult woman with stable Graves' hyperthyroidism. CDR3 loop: CASSSPHVGSTDTQYL. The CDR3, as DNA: TGTGCCAGCAGCTCACCCCATGTGGGGAGCACAGATACGCAGTATTTG.